This T cell receptor beta chain was observed in a study of Ad26.COV2.S vaccination and SARS-CoV-2 variants. V was clipped by 6 bases and J by 2 bases, with 14 bases between them. Germline assignment: CDR1 MNHEY and CDR2 SVGAGI. CDR3 length: 15 amino acids. As to treatment: about 20 received Ad26.COV2.S at low or high dose, single or two shots; about five received placebo; per-sample allocation not given. The samples date from day 63 after the first vaccine or placebo injection. An Ad26 vector was used to express Wuhan-strain SARS-CoV-2 spike as the vaccine. TCRdb's table, derived via immunoSEQ multiplex PCR, lists solely in-frame clones and lacks some. Here the sample spans roughly 300,000 clones, 86% being singletons.

This specimen was peripheral blood, taken in a trial of Ad26.COV2.S vaccine versus placebo. The TCR was taken from a person aged 18-60 years who received the Ad26.COV2.S COVID-19 vaccine or a placebo. V is TRBV6-5 and J is TRBJ1-5; TRBD1 might be the D (6 bases). This CDR3 reads CASRSRTEGNQPQHF. DNA for the CDR3: TGTGCCAGCAGATCAAGGACAGAAGGCAATCAGCCCCAGCATTTT.